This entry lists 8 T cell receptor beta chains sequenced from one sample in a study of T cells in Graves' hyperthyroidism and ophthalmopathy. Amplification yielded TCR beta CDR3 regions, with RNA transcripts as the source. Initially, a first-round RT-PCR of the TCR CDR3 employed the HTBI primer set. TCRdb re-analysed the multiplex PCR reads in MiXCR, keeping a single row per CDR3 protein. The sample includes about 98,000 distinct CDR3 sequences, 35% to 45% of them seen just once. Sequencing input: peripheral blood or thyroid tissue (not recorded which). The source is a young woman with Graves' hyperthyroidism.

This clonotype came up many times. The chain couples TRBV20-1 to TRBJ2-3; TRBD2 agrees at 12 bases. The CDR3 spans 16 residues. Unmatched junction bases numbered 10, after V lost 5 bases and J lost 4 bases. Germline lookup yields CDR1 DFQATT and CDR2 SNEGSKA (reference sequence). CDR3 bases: TGCAGTGCTGGGGGGACTAGCGGGCGGGACCCAGATACGCAGTATTTT. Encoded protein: CSAGGTSGRDPDTQYF.

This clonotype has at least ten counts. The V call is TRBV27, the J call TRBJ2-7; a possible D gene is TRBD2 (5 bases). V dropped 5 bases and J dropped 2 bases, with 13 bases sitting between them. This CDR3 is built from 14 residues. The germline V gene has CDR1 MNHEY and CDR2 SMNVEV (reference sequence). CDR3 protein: CASSTSDGTYEQYF. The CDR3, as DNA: TGTGCCAGCAGTACCTCGGACGGGACCTACGAGCAGTACTTC.

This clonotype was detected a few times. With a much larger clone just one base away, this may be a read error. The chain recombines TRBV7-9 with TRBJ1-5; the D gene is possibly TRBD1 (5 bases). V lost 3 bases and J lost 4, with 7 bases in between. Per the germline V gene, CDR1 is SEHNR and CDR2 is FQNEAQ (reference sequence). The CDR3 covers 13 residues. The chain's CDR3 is CASSFRENQPQHF. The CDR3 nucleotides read TGTGCCAGCAGCTTCAGGGAAAATCAGCCCCAGCATTTT. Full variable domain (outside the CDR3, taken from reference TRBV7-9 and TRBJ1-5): DTGVSQNPRHKITKRGQNVTFRCDPISEHNRLYWYRQTLGQGPEFLTYFQNEAQLEKSRLLSDRFSAERPKGSFSTLEIQRTEQGDSAMYLCASSFRENQPQHFGDGTRLSIL.

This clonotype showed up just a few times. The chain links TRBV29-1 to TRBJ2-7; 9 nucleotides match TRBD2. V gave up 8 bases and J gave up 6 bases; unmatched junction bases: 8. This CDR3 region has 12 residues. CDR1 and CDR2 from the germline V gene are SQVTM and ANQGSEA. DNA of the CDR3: TGCAGCTTCGCGGGAGGGGTGGGCGAGCAGTACTTC. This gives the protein CSFAGGVGEQYF.

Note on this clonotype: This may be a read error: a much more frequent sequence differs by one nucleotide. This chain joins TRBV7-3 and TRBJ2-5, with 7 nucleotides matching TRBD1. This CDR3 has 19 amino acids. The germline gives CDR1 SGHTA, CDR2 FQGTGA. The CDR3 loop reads CASSPPRGRQGPAQETRYF. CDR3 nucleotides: TGTGCCAGCAGCCCCCCGAGGGGGCGTCAGGGCCCGGCCCAAGAGACCCGGTACTTC.

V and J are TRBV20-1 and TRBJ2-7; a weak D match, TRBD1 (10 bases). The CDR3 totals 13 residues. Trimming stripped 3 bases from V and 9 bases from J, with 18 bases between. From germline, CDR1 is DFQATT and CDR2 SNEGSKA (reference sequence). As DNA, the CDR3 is TGCAGTGCTAGCGACAGGGGGCGGGGGGGGCAGTACTTC. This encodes CSASDRGRGGQYF.

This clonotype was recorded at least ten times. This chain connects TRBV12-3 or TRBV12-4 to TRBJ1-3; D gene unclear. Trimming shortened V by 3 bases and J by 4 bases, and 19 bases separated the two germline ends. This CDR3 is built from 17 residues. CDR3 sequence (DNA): TGTGCCAGCAGTTTCCCCCATGGGTGGTCGGGAGGAAACACCATATATTTT. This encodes CASSFPHGWSGGNTIYF.

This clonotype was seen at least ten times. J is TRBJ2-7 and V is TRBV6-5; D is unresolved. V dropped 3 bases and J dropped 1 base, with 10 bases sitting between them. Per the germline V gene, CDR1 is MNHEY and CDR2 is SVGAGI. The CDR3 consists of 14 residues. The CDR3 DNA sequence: TGTGCCAGCAGTTATACCTCAGGATCCTACGAGCAGTACTTC. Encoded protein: CASSYTSGSYEQYF.